Detailed here is one TCR beta chain. The CDR3 length is 13 residues. The V gene's germline CDR1 is LGHNA and CDR2 YNFKEQ. V gave up 1 base and J gave up 6 bases, with 6 bases separating them. Seattle's cohort entered during active infection and was followed longitudinally. The data belong to a study of blood T cell repertoires in COVID-19. For the study at large: Sites across the United States, Italy and Spain contributed samples from acute and convalescent COVID-19. In each case, the material was cDNA or gDNA derived from T cells, B-cell-depleted T cells, or PBMCs.

Study processing details: Reference gene primer amplification gave estimated nucleated cell counts. Assay used: immunoSEQ multiplex PCR; TCRdb lists only in-frame clones, some missing. D and trimming come from the DNA, and the V and J calls and clone size come from that table. The table has about 170,000 clones, roughly 93% seen once; the top ten hold about 4.9%. The source material was peripheral blood. The rearrangement joins TRBV4-2 to TRBJ1-4; the D gene is possibly TRBD1 (5 bases). This clonotype originated in a man between 18 and 35 years old with COVID-19, enrolled during active disease. The CDR3 reads CASSQGTYEKLFF. The DNA for the CDR3 is TGTGCCAGCAGCCAAGGGACATATGAAAAACTGTTTTTT.